The next 31 T cell receptor beta chains were all read from a single sample in a study of blood T cell repertoires in COVID-19. The table came from immunoSEQ multiplex PCR; TCRdb's copy has only in-frame clones and leaves some out. The table lists roughly 63,000 clones, 80% to 90% of them singletons. Specimen: peripheral blood. Every receptor here comes from a man in his forties or fifties with active COVID-19.

This clone was observed a single time. The V call is TRBV5-4, the J call TRBJ2-1, with no clear D. The V end lost 0 bases, the J end lost 9 bases, and 10 bases lay between the germline ends. Germline V CDR1 and CDR2: SGHNT, YYREEE (reference sequence). This CDR3 comprises 13 residues. CDR3 amino acids: CASSLVDKSEQFF. Written as DNA, the CDR3 is TGTGCCAGCAGCTTGGTTGACAAGAGTGAGCAGTTCTTC.

The count of this clone is one. The rearrangement links TRBV27 to TRBJ1-2, with TRBD1 matching over 12 bases. CDR1 is MNHEY, CDR2 SMNVEV, per germline (reference sequence). Losses at the gene ends were 4 bases for V and 7 bases for J; bases not matched to a gene: 4. This CDR3 is 14 amino acids long. The chain's CDR3 is CASSSGQGAPGYTF. The DNA of the CDR3 is TGTGCCAGCAGTTCGGGACAGGGGGCCCCTGGCTACACCTTC.

This sequence joins TRBV11-2 and TRBJ2-7; 7 positions agree with TRBD1. Per the germline V gene, CDR1 is SGHAT and CDR2 is FQNNGV. This CDR3 spans 17 amino acids. With V trimmed by 3 bases and J by 0 bases, 11 bases remained unmatched. The CDR3 here is CASSFNLGQASSYEQYF. In DNA form, the CDR3 reads TGTGCCAGCAGCTTCAACCTCGGACAGGCGAGCTCCTACGAGCAGTACTTC.

This sequence joins TRBV7-2 and TRBJ2-2, with 9 bases lining up with TRBD2. Losses at the gene ends were 6 bases for V and 7 bases for J; bases not matched to a gene: 12. The CDR3 is 16 amino acids. The germline CDR1 and CDR2 sequences are SGHTA and FQGNSA. Written as DNA, the CDR3 is TGTGCCAGCAGTTATGAGCGGGGGGCCGGCAGCGGGGAGCTGTTTTTT. Protein sequence: CASSYERGAGSGELFF.

The CDR3, as DNA: TGTGCCAGCAGGCGAAGGACTAGCAGCCAGTACTTC. It yields the protein CASRRRTSSQYF. The chain combines TRBV12-3 or TRBV12-4 with TRBJ2-5; TRBD2 matches at 8 bases. Trimming at V came to 6 bases and at J to 10 bases, leaving 7 bases not matched to a gene. CDR3 length: 12 residues.

This clone was recorded a few times. The chain combines TRBV7-2 with TRBJ1-6; D might be TRBD1 (6 bases). Germline loops: CDR1 SGHTA, CDR2 FQGNSA. The CDR3 loop spans 15 amino acids. V was shortened by 1 base and J by 10 bases, with 14 bases between the two germline ends. In nucleotides, the CDR3 is TGTGCCAGCAGCTTAGGTGGGGGGGGCCAATCACCCCTCCACTTT. Translating gives CASSLGGGGQSPLHF.

This chain uses TRBV5-1 with TRBJ1-1, with 7 nucleotides matching TRBD1. Germline CDR1 reads SGHRS; CDR2 reads YFSETQ. The ends lost 4 bases at V and 0 bases at J; junction bases unmatched: 3. CDR3 length: 14 amino acids. The CDR3 nucleotides read TGCGCCAGCAGCCCCGGGACAGTGAACACTGAAGCTTTCTTT. Its translation: CASSPGTVNTEAFF.

This chain joins TRBV5-4 and TRBJ2-5; no clear D. The CDR3 is 14 amino acids. The V gene's germline CDR1 is SGHNT and CDR2 YYREEE (reference sequence). Trimming pared 0 bases from V and 5 bases from J, leaving 11 bases between. CDR3 sequence: CASSLERASETQYF. In nucleotides, the CDR3 is TGTGCCAGCAGCTTGGAGCGAGCGTCCGAGACCCAGTACTTC. Full variable domain (missing parts from reference TRBV5-4 and TRBJ2-5): ETGVTQSPTHLIKTRGQQVTLRCSSQSGHNTVSWYQQALGQGPQFIFQYYREEENGRGNFPPRFSGLQFPNYSSELNVNALELDDSALYLCASSLERASETQYFGPGTRLLVL.

This chain links TRBV7-2 with TRBJ1-2; 10 positions agree with TRBD1. The J segment lost 8 bases and the V segment lost 5 bases, leaving 17 bases of the junction unmatched. Germline V gene data show CDR1 as SGHTA and CDR2 as FQGNSA. This CDR3 is built from 17 residues. The CDR3 region has the DNA TGTGCCAGCAGCCCCATGTCCGAGACAGGGGGCGCCTGGGGCTACACCTTC. This gives the protein CASSPMSETGGAWGYTF. Supplemented by reference TRBV7-2 and TRBJ1-2, the full variable domain reads GAGVSQSPSNKVTEKGKDVELRCDPISGHTALYWYRQSLGQGLEFLIYFQGNSAPDKSGLPSDRFSAERTGGSVSTLTIQRTQQEDSAVYLCASSPMSETGGAWGYTFGSGTRLTVV.

This sequence joins TRBV2 and TRBJ1-1; D possibly corresponds to TRBD1 (6 bases). The CDR3 loop spans 12 amino acids. The V end was cut by 6 bases, the J end by 2 bases, with 7 bases between. Germline V gives CDR1 SNHLY, CDR2 FYNNEI. As DNA, the CDR3 is TGTGCCAGCAGACAGGGCAACACTGAAGCTTTCTTT. This gives the protein CASRQGNTEAFF.

The rearrangement joins TRBV6-5 to TRBJ1-4; possible D gene TRBD1, 6 bases. V dropped 7 bases and J dropped 3 bases, with 15 bases sitting between them. The CDR3 sequence is 15 residues long. Germline V gene sequence: CDR1 MNHEY, CDR2 SVGAGI. CDR3 DNA: TGTGCCAGCACCCCTCTACAGGGACCTAATGAAAAACTGTTTTTT. Its translation: CASTPLQGPNEKLFF.

This clone was picked up a small number of times. V gene TRBV27 combines with J gene TRBJ1-5; D ambiguous. Trimming stripped 3 bases from V and 5 bases from J, with 8 bases between. Germline V gives CDR1 MNHEY, CDR2 SMNVEV (reference sequence). The CDR3 totals 13 residues. As DNA, the CDR3 is TGTGCCAGCAGTTTTGCCGGGGATCAGCCCCAGCATTTT. Translating it yields CASSFAGDQPQHF.

The CDR3, as DNA: TGTGCCAGCAGCTTCGCGGCCTCCATGAACACTGAAGCTTTCTTT. This codes for CASSFAASMNTEAFF. This chain connects TRBV7-9 to TRBJ1-1; D is ambiguous. The CDR3 runs 15 residues. The V gene's germline CDR1 is SEHNR and CDR2 FQNEAQ (reference sequence). The germline V and J ends were trimmed by 3 bases and 0 bases, with 11 bases remaining between them.

The chain is built from TRBV9 and TRBJ2-1, with TRBD2 identical over 10 bases. The CDR3 is 17 residues long. Germline CDR1 reads SGDLS; CDR2 reads YYNGEE. The ends lost 0 bases at V and 2 bases at J; junction bases unmatched: 5. The CDR3 region is CASSVGSLAGAYNEQFF. The CDR3 DNA sequence: TGTGCCAGCAGCGTAGGGTCCCTAGCGGGGGCCTACAATGAGCAGTTCTTC.

This clone has just one count. V gene TRBV11-2 combines with J gene TRBJ2-7, with D possibly matching TRBD1 (6 bases). From germline, CDR1 is SGHAT and CDR2 FQNNGV. CDR3 length equals 14 residues. Trimming shortened V by 5 bases and J by 6 bases, and 17 bases separated the two germline ends. DNA of the CDR3: TGTGCCAGCAGCCCCACAGGGAGTAGAGGCGAGCAGTACTTC. Its protein product is CASSPTGSRGEQYF.

The V and J genes are TRBV4-3 and TRBJ2-3; no clear D gene. This CDR3 comprises 13 residues. The germline V gene has CDR1 LGHNA and CDR2 YSLEER. Between the trimmed V and J ends, which lost 0 bases and 6 bases, there was a span of 7 bases. The CDR3 here is CASSQDFFDTQYF. In nucleotides, the CDR3 is TGCGCCAGCAGCCAAGATTTCTTCGATACGCAGTATTTT.

The chain carries TRBV5-6 and TRBJ2-1, with TRBD1 as a possible D gene (6 bases). The CDR3 has 15 residues. V was clipped by 4 bases and J by 4 bases, with 15 bases between them. Germline lookup yields CDR1 SGHDT and CDR2 YYEEEE. The CDR3 protein is CASSPPWGRYNEQFF. The CDR3 nucleotides are TGTGCCAGCAGCCCCCCCTGGGGGCGGTACAATGAGCAGTTCTTC.

This rearrangement joins TRBV29-1 to TRBJ2-5; 10 bases are shared with TRBD2. The trim removed 6 bases at V and 4 bases at J, leaving 2 bases unmatched. The CDR3 has 12 residues. Germline CDR1 and CDR2: SQVTM and ANQGSEA. The DNA of the CDR3 is TGCAGCGTCGAGCGGGGGGGAGAGACCCAGTACTTC. Protein product: CSVERGGETQYF.

The gene calls are TRBV30 and TRBJ2-3, with D perhaps matching TRBD2 (5 bases). Germline V gene sequence: CDR1 GTSNPN, CDR2 SVGIG (reference sequence). V lost 2 bases and J lost 6, with 9 bases in between. The CDR3 is made up of 12 amino acids. For the CDR3, the DNA is TGTGCCTGGAGTCGGGGTGCGGATACGCAGTATTTT. It yields the protein CAWSRGADTQYF. Supplemented by reference TRBV30 and TRBJ2-3, the full variable domain reads SQTIHQWPATLVQPVGSPLSLECTVEGTSNPNLYWYRQAAGRGLQLLFYSVGIGQISSEVPQNLSASRPQDRQFILSSKKLLLSDSGFYLCAWSRGADTQYFGPGTRLTVL.

The chain is built from TRBV3-1 (or the pseudogene TRBV3-2) and TRBJ2-3; possible D gene TRBD2, 5 bases. Deletions cut 0 bases from V and 2 bases from J, with 12 bases between. The CDR3 sequence is 16 residues long. Germline-derived CDR1 and CDR2 are LGHDT and YNNKEL (reference sequence). The CDR3: CASSQEDSSITDTQYF. The CDR3 nucleotides are TGTGCCAGCAGCCAAGAGGACTCTAGCATCACAGATACGCAGTATTTT.

The rearrangement links TRBV5-1 to TRBJ2-5; D is possibly TRBD2 (6 bases). Trimming took 7 bases from V and 2 from J, leaving 12 bases between them. The germline CDR1 and CDR2 sequences are SGHRS and YFSETQ. This CDR3 is 13 amino acids long. In DNA, the CDR3 is TGCGCCAGCTCGGGGGACCGACAAGAGACCCAGTACTTC. It translates to CASSGDRQETQYF.

This chain uses TRBV30 with TRBJ1-4; 7 bases match TRBD1. Germline-derived CDR1 and CDR2 are GTSNPN and SVGIG (reference sequence). After removal of 0 bases from V and 6 bases from J, the junction contained 16 bases not matched to a gene. This CDR3 has 18 residues. CDR3 nucleotides: TGTGCCTGGAGTGTTCGGACAGGCCCCCGCTGGCTGGATGAAAAACTGTTTTTT. It codes for CAWSVRTGPRWLDEKLFF.

This CDR3 reads CASSPGQPYEQYF. CDR3 nucleotides: TGTGCCAGCAGTCCAGGACAGCCCTACGAGCAGTACTTC. The chain uses TRBV27 and TRBJ2-7, with a possible D match to TRBD1 (6 bases). With 5 bases removed from V and 2 bases from J, the gap between germline ends came to 10 bases. This CDR3 is built from 13 residues. CDR1 and CDR2 from the germline V gene are MNHEY and SMNVEV (reference sequence).

In DNA form, the CDR3 reads TGCGCCAGCAGCCAACACGAACAGGGGACACGCTCCTACAATGAGCAGTTCTTC. Protein sequence: CASSQHEQGTRSYNEQFF. The chain carries TRBV4-1 and TRBJ2-1; 7 nucleotides agree with TRBD1. Germline CDR1 MGHRA, CDR2 YSYEKL. V lost 2 bases and J lost 0; bases outside the gene matches: 10. This CDR3 region has 18 residues.

The gene calls are TRBV13 and TRBJ2-5, with D maybe TRBD2 (5 bases). V lost 0 bases to trimming and J lost 4 bases, with 15 bases between them. The CDR3 runs to 16 residues. Germline-derived CDR1 and CDR2 are PRHDT and FYEKMQ (reference sequence). The CDR3 region has the DNA TGTGCCAGCAGCTTAGGCCCGAGGGAAGATGGAGAGACCCAGTACTTC. This sequence encodes CASSLGPREDGETQYF.

The chain is built from TRBV2 and TRBJ2-6; TRBD1 aligns across 9 bases. Per germline, CDR1 SNHLY and CDR2 FYNNEI. The junction had 6 bases not matched to a gene; V was cut back by 9 bases and J by 0 bases. The CDR3 spans 16 residues. In nucleotides, the CDR3 is TGTGCCAGAGGACAGGGGCTGAGCTCTGGGGCCAACGTCCTGACTTTC. This encodes CARGQGLSSGANVLTF.

The CDR3 loop reads CASSPGLNTEAFF. For the CDR3, the DNA is TGTGCCAGCTCACCGGGCCTGAACACTGAAGCTTTCTTT. J is TRBJ1-1 and V is TRBV18; D call uncertain. The CDR3 is 13 amino acids. V was shortened by 3 bases and J by 0 bases, with 5 bases between the two germline ends. Looked up from germline, CDR1 is KGHSH and CDR2 is LQKENI.

CDR3 coding DNA: TGTGCCACCAGTGACTCCGGGCGGGGAGACACCGGGGAGCTGTTTTTT. Protein product: CATSDSGRGDTGELFF. This rearrangement joins TRBV24-1 to TRBJ2-2; weak D call: TRBD2 (6 bases). CDR1 KGHDR and CDR2 SFDVKD come from the germline V gene. The CDR3 has 16 amino acids. V dropped 4 bases and J dropped 3 bases, with 14 bases sitting between them.

This chain joins TRBV28 and TRBJ1-1; 7 nucleotides agree with TRBD1. Germline CDR1 and CDR2: MDHEN and SYDVKM. V was clipped by 5 bases and J by 3 bases; unmatched bases: 6. CDR3 length equals 14 residues. The CDR3 DNA reads TGTGCCAGCAGTCCATCCGACAGGGACACTGAAGCTTTCTTT. It translates to CASSPSDRDTEAFF.

The chain carries TRBV5-6 and TRBJ1-2; D gene uncertain. CDR1 is SGHDT, CDR2 YYEEEE, per germline. The CDR3 sequence is 13 residues long. Trimming took off 4 bases at V and 3 bases at J, with 10 bases between the two ends. The CDR3 is CASSPREDYGYTF. The CDR3 DNA reads TGTGCCAGCAGCCCCCGGGAAGACTATGGCTACACCTTC.

The rearrangement joins TRBV18 to TRBJ1-2, with 7 positions matching TRBD1. Trimming took 3 bases from V and 8 from J; bases not matched to a gene: 12. CDR1 is KGHSH, CDR2 LQKENI, per germline. There are 15 residues in the CDR3. CDR3 in amino acids: CASSPARGQQRGYTF. The CDR3 DNA follows: TGTGCCAGCTCACCGGCGCGGGGACAGCAACGGGGCTACACCTTC.